The present T cell receptor (beta chain) was sequenced within a study of T cells expressing NK-cell markers. Notes on the study in general: Topping the CD3+CD56-NKG2C+ fraction as well were these clonotypes, in four donors.

The germline V gene encodes CDR1 MNHEY and CDR2 SMNVEV (reference sequence). This CDR3 is built from 13 residues. Generation of TCR beta cDNA was performed by 5'RACE template switching incorporating UMIs. TCRdb reprocessed the 5' RACE reads, keeping one entry per CDR3 protein, no DNA. Its listing shows tens of thousands of distinct CDR3 sequences. About this clonotype itself: Its antigen remains unknown.

The chain employs TRBV27 and TRBJ2-7; TCRdb's assignment of TRBD2 cannot be checked, as there is no DNA. The source is a woman aged 18 to 75 in good health. The sample comprised blood T cells: a sorted CD56 or NKG2C T cell subset, CD4+ or CD8+ T cells, or bulk PBMC T cells (not recorded which). CDR3 sequence reads: CATGAGGLDEQYF.